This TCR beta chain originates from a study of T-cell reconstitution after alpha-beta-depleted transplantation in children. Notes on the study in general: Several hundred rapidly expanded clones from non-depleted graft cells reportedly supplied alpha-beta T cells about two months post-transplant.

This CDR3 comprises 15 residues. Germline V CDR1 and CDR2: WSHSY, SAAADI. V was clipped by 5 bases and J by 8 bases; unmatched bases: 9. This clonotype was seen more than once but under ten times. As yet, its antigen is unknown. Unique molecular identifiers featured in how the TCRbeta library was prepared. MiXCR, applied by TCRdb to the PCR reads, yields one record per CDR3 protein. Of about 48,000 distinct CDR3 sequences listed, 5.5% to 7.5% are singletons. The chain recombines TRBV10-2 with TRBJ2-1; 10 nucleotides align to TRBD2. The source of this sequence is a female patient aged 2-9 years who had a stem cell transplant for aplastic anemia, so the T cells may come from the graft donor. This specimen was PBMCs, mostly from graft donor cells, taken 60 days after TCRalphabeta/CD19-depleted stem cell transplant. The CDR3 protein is CASSLSGGLSYEQFF. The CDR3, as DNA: TGCGCCAGCAGTCTTAGCGGGGGGTTGAGTTATGAGCAGTTCTTC.